These T cell receptor beta chains were read from a single sample in a study of T-cell reconstitution after alpha-beta-depleted transplantation in children. A single record per CDR3 protein comes from TCRdb applying MiXCR to the PCR reads. This table has around 500,000 distinct CDR3 sequences, 20% to 25% appearing once. Sequenced here: PBMCs, mostly from graft donor cells, sampled 360 days after TCRalphabeta/CD19-depleted stem cell transplant. The receptor source for this set is a boy younger than two who had a stem cell transplant for acute myeloid leukemia, so the T cells may come from the graft donor. CDR3s include the opening cysteine and the closing phenylalanine or tryptophan. Each record gives: V gene, D gene, clone size, J gene, CDR3 DNA, CDR3 protein. D genes are given only for firm matches. Size tells how often a clone was seen (once, few, many) or the class of an expanded clone, and some rows leave it out.

TRBV3-1,TRBD1,-,TRBJ2-1,TGTGCCAGCAGCCAAGTTAGACAGGGGGCATGGGGGCAGTTCTTC,CASSQVRQGAWGQFF
TRBV5-1,TRBD2,-,TRBJ2-2,TGCGCCAGCAGCTTGGGACTAGCGGGGAAAGCGAACACCGGGGAGCTGTTTTTT,CASSLGLAGKANTGELFF
TRBV30,-,-,TRBJ1-6,TGTGCCTGGAAGGCAGGGAGTAATTCACCCCTCCACTTT,CAWKAGSNSPLHF
TRBV20-1,TRBD2,many,TRBJ2-7,TGCAGTGCTAGAATCGCGACTAGCGGGGGGGTAACCTACGAGCAGTACTTC,CSARIATSGGVTYEQYF
TRBV25-1,-,few,TRBJ1-4,TGTGCCAGCTCCGGGTGGTCGGGAGAAAAACTGTTTTTT,CASSGWSGEKLFF
TRBV12-3/TRBV12-4,TRBD1,-,TRBJ1-3,TGTGCCAGCAGCACCGGACAGGGGGCACCGATGATCTCTGGAAACACCATATATTTT,CASSTGQGAPMISGNTIYF
TRBV7-9,TRBD1,-,TRBJ2-5,TGTGCCAGCAGGCCCGGGACAGGTGATCAAGAGACCCAGTACTTC,CASRPGTGDQETQYF
TRBV29-1,TRBD1,-,TRBJ1-6,TGCAGCGTTGGGGACAGGGTGAATTCACCCCTCCACTTT,CSVGDRVNSPLHF
TRBV11-1,-,-,TRBJ2-2,TGTGCCAGCAGCCACTCGGACCGGGCGGGGACCGGGGAGCTGTTTTTT,CASSHSDRAGTGELFF
TRBV20-1,TRBD2,-,TRBJ2-1,TGCAGTGCTACATCCCGAGACAGGGTCCAGACTAGCGGGGGGAGCTCCTACAATGAGCAGTTCTTC,CSATSRDRVQTSGGSSYNEQFF
TRBV11-2,-,once,TRBJ1-5,TGTGCCAGCAGCCCCGGGGCTCAGCCCCAGCATTTT,CASSPGAQPQHF
TRBV5-1,-,few,TRBJ1-3,TGCGCCAGCAGCCCCCCGACATCCTCTGGAAACACCATATATTTT,CASSPPTSSGNTIYF
TRBV7-6,TRBD1,few,TRBJ1-4,TGTGCCAGCAGCCCCCGGACAGGGGGAGGGGTCGAAAAACTGTTTTTT,CASSPRTGGGVEKLFF
TRBV5-1,TRBD1,once,TRBJ1-1,TGCGCCAGCAGCTCCGGTCACAGGGGGCGTCGGACTGAAGCTTTCTTT,CASSSGHRGRRTEAFF
TRBV12-3/TRBV12-4,-,many,TRBJ1-6,TGTGCCAGCAGTTTAAGGTCCTATAATTCACCCCTCCACTTT,CASSLRSYNSPLHF
TRBV7-2,-,-,TRBJ2-3,TGTGCCAGCAGTTATCTCAGGGAGGGGGGGATGGATACGCAGTATTTT,CASSYLREGGMDTQYF
TRBV11-1,TRBD2,-,TRBJ2-5,TGTGCCAGCAGCTCGTATCCCGGGACTAGCACTCATTGGGGGCAAGAGACCCAGTACTTC,CASSSYPGTSTHWGQETQYF
TRBV20-1,-,-,TRBJ1-2,TGCAGTGCGATAGACAGAGTCGGCTACACCTTC,CSAIDRVGYTF
TRBV20-1,-,few,TRBJ2-4,TGCAGTGGGGCCAAAAACATTCAGTACTTC,CSGAKNIQYF
TRBV21-1,-,-,TRBJ1-1,TGTGCCAGCAGCCTAGACAGGACTTACACTGAAGCTTTCTTT,CASSLDRTYTEAFF
TRBV9,-,many,TRBJ2-1,TGTGCCAGCAGCGCCAAGGGGACTCATATCGATGAGCAGTTCTTC,CASSAKGTHIDEQFF
TRBV20-1,-,many,TRBJ1-1,TGCAGTGCTAGAGATCTCTCACGGGGAGTGAACACTGAAGCTTTCTTT,CSARDLSRGVNTEAFF
TRBV20-1,-,few,TRBJ2-3,TGCAGTGCTAGAGATCGCGAGACTTTGAGCACAGATACGCAGTATTTT,CSARDRETLSTDTQYF
TRBV20-1,-,-,TRBJ1-1,TGCAGTGCTAGAGATCGAATGGGGCAAATGAACACTGAAGCTTTCTTT,CSARDRMGQMNTEAFF
TRBV18,TRBD1,few,TRBJ1-5,TGTGCCAGCTCACCACCGGGACAGCCATCTTTTAGCAATCAGCCCCAGCATTTT,CASSPPGQPSFSNQPQHF
TRBV6-1,-,-,TRBJ1-1,TGTGCCAGCATCCCCTGGTGGGGGGCGAACACTGAAGCTTTCTTT,CASIPWWGANTEAFF
TRBV27,-,-,TRBJ1-3,TGTGCCAGCAGTTTATCCGCAGGGCCTGGAAACACCATATATTTT,CASSLSAGPGNTIYF
TRBV10-2,-,few,TRBJ1-4,TGCGCCAGCAGTGAGAGTCAGCTCAATAATGAAAAACTGTTTTTT,CASSESQLNNEKLFF
TRBV7-2,TRBD1,many,TRBJ2-1,TGTGCCAGCAGCCGCCGACAGGGTCGCGATGAGCAGTTCTTC,CASSRRQGRDEQFF
TRBV12-3/TRBV12-4,TRBD2,-,TRBJ2-1,TGTGCCAGCAGCTCCTCCGGGACTAGCATCAATGAGCAGTTCTTC,CASSSSGTSINEQFF
TRBV2,-,-,TRBJ2-7,TGTGCCAGCAGTGACGACGCCGCGGGGTACGAGCAGTACTTC,CASSDDAAGYEQYF
TRBV12-3/TRBV12-4,TRBD1,-,TRBJ2-5,TGTGCCAGCAGTCCCGGGACAGGGTTGGGAGAGACCCAGTACTTC,CASSPGTGLGETQYF
TRBV12-3/TRBV12-4,TRBD2,many,TRBJ2-5,TGTGCCAGCAGTCCCCTTAGGTGGGGGGGTGGAGAGACCCAGTACTTC,CASSPLRWGGGETQYF
TRBV7-2,-,few,TRBJ2-3,TGTGCCACCACTCCCACCCGACAGAGCACAGATACGCAGTATTTT,CATTPTRQSTDTQYF
TRBV5-6,-,-,TRBJ1-5,TGTGCCAGCAGCTTAGTTAAGGGTCCCAATCAGCCCCAGCATTTT,CASSLVKGPNQPQHF
TRBV28,-,many,TRBJ1-6,TGTGCCAGCAGGTACAGGGTCACCTATAATTCACCCCTCCACTTT,CASRYRVTYNSPLHF
TRBV5-4,TRBD2,once,TRBJ2-3,TGTGCCAGCAGCTTGCGGCGTAGTAGCGGGGCGATCACAGATACGCAGTATTTT,CASSLRRSSGAITDTQYF
TRBV11-3,-,few,TRBJ2-7,TGTGCCAGCAGCTCCTACTATTCACTCCCCTACGAGCAGTACTTC,CASSSYYSLPYEQYF
TRBV7-2,-,many,TRBJ2-1,TGTGCCAGCAGTCCAACGGGGCAGGGAGGAAGAAATGAGCAGTTCTTC,CASSPTGQGGRNEQFF
TRBV20-1,TRBD2,many,TRBJ2-1,TGCAGTGCTAGAGATCTAGCGGGGGGGCTTCAGTTCTTC,CSARDLAGGLQFF
TRBV20-1,-,-,TRBJ1-2,TGCAGTGCCTCTACAGGGATCTATGGCTACACCTTC,CSASTGIYGYTF
TRBV20-1,-,-,TRBJ2-1,TGCAGTGCTGGGAGTTGGGGCGATGAGCAGTTCTTC,CSAGSWGDEQFF
TRBV12-3/TRBV12-4,-,-,TRBJ1-3,TGTGCCACTGCAGGGTTTTCCGGAAACACCATATATTTT,CATAGFSGNTIYF
TRBV10-3,-,few,TRBJ2-3,TGTGCCATCAGCTGGGACCTAGATACGCAGTATTTT,CAISWDLDTQYF
TRBV7-8,TRBD2,-,TRBJ2-1,TGTGCCAGCAGCGACCCTAGCGGGGTCGATGAGCAGTTCTTC,CASSDPSGVDEQFF
TRBV6-5,-,-,TRBJ1-1,TGTGCCAGCACCGACGGGGTGGGGAGCACTGAAGCTTTCTTT,CASTDGVGSTEAFF
TRBV7-2,TRBD1,-,TRBJ1-5,TGTGCCAGCAGCTTACGACAGGGGCCTAATCAGCCCCAGCATTTT,CASSLRQGPNQPQHF
TRBV7-8,TRBD2,-,TRBJ2-3,TGTGCCAGCAGCTTGCGGACTAGCGGGGGTCGCGAAACGCAGTATTTT,CASSLRTSGGRETQYF
TRBV5-1,TRBD2,few,TRBJ2-3,TGCGCCAGCAGCAAGACTAGCGGGGGGGCATGGGGCACAGATACGCAGTATTTT,CASSKTSGGAWGTDTQYF
TRBV4-1,TRBD1,-,TRBJ2-7,TGCGCCAGCAGCCTGATGGCAGGGGGACGCGAGCAGTACTTC,CASSLMAGGREQYF
TRBV6-6,-,few,TRBJ1-5,TGTGCCAGCCACATAGGGGGGATTGAGCCCCAGCATTTT,CASHIGGIEPQHF
TRBV6-1,-,-,TRBJ1-1,TGTGCCAGCAGCCACGGGTTGGGGATAGCTTTCTTT,CASSHGLGIAFF
TRBV12-3/TRBV12-4,-,-,TRBJ2-1,TGTGCCAGCAGTTTCGCCACCCCCTCCTACAATGAGCAGTTCTTC,CASSFATPSYNEQFF